A selection of T cell receptor beta chains follows, all from one sample in a study of blood T cell repertoires in COVID-19. Some clones are missing from TCRdb's copy, which holds only in-frame ones; the method was immunoSEQ multiplex PCR. The sample consists of about 95,000 clones, 89% of them appearing once. Sequences were obtained from peripheral blood. The receptors stem from a man in his fifties with COVID-19, enrolled during active disease. Both conserved end residues are trimmed from each CDR3.

V: TRBV4-1; CDR3: ASSQTQGIGQPQH
V: TRBV4-1; CDR3: ASSQGQLAGAGNEQF
V: TRBV6-4; CDR3: ASSDSLAGVANTGELF
V: TRBV6-5; CDR3: ASTKAGSNTGELF
V: TRBV4-2; CDR3: ASSQDYQGLETQY
V: TRBV4-1; CDR3: ASSHDGQGQETQY
V: TRBV20-1; CDR3: SASNGYEQY
V: TRBV18; CDR3: ASSPSGLYGYT
V: TRBV6-2/TRBV6-3; CDR3: ASSSTGTGIYEQY
V: TRBV6-5; CDR3: ASSYTLAGGQETQY
V: TRBV5-5; CDR3: ASIGQFEQY
V: TRBV12-3/TRBV12-4; CDR3: ASSLSSYNEQF
V: TRBV7-6; CDR3: ASSQRQGTSSGNTIY
V: TRBV6-4; CDR3: ASSAWQNQPQH
V: TRBV18; CDR3: ASSPKTGASYEQY
V: TRBV7-2; CDR3: ASSLEGGVLDQPQH
V: TRBV4-1; CDR3: ASSQDLVPYEQY
V: TRBV3-1/TRBV3-2; CDR3: ASSHSSGLANYGYT
V: TRBV6-5; CDR3: ASSYYMNTEAF
V: TRBV19; CDR3: ASGNQGAKNIQY
V: TRBV30; CDR3: AWSVSGSQPQH
V: TRBV9; CDR3: ASSEQGQGNQPQH
V: TRBV5-1; CDR3: ASSFSVTGLLQETQY
V: TRBV13; CDR3: ASSLEREQGAYEQF
V: TRBV6-5; CDR3: ASAIDRYQPQH
V: TRBV12-3/TRBV12-4; CDR3: ASSRGINEQY
V: TRBV15; CDR3: ATSTFRDNNQPQH
V: TRBV9; CDR3: ASSDDRGHYNEQF
V: TRBV21-1; CDR3: ASSKEQGSSCEKLF
V: TRBV29-1; CDR3: SVASVSYNEQF
V: TRBV14; CDR3: ASTHSSWTGPSEAF
V: TRBV2; CDR3: ASYSGFSGTQY
V: TRBV6-1; CDR3: ASSEGDTTSGYT
V: TRBV4-2; CDR3: ASSQDPGWAEAF
V: TRBV19; CDR3: ASSTRTGGYGYT
V: TRBV11-2; CDR3: ASSLGGGMTEAF
V: TRBV2; CDR3: ASSGDRGPFSPLH
V: TRBV7-2; CDR3: ASSPTGNTIY
V: TRBV6-6; CDR3: ASRWPGENGYT
V: TRBV7-2; CDR3: ASSLRGGQDQPQH
V: TRBV10-3; CDR3: AIRPDSQGNTIY
V: TRBV14; CDR3: ASSQVGAGEKLF
V: TRBV15; CDR3: ATSRELGGLETQY
V: TRBV7-2; CDR3: ASSLPRTGGAYGYT
V: TRBV11-2; CDR3: ASSQGVVEKLF
V: TRBV15; CDR3: ATRLRGSETQY
V: TRBV7-2; CDR3: ASSTRAREQY
V: TRBV9; CDR3: ASSVVGTGVGEKLF
V: TRBV7-8; CDR3: ASSQVGGLQGKYGYT